The 16 T cell receptor beta chains below come from one sample, sequenced in a study of blood T cell repertoires in COVID-19. Some clones are missing from TCRdb's copy, which holds only in-frame ones; the method was immunoSEQ multiplex PCR. The repertoire has around 100,000 clones, roughly 80% of them found once; the top ten carry 20% to 25%. Sequences were obtained from peripheral blood. These receptors all stem from a man in his 70s with active or convalescent COVID-19.

V gene TRBV5-4 combines with J gene TRBJ1-2; tentatively, D is TRBD1 (6 bases). In germline, CDR1 is SGHNT, CDR2 YYREEE (reference sequence). The CDR3 has 12 amino acids. Trimming cost V 3 bases and J 5 bases, with 8 bases left between them. CDR3 bases: TGTGCCAGCAGCTCCGGGACATATGGCTACACCTTC. Translating it yields CASSSGTYGYTF.

This chain joins TRBV11-2 and TRBJ2-1; the D gene is possibly TRBD2 (7 bases). Germline CDR1 SGHAT, CDR2 FQNNGV. V was pared by 10 bases and J by 7 bases, with 20 bases between. This CDR3 spans 14 amino acids. The CDR3: CATVKGGADNEQFF. CDR3 nucleotides: TGTGCCACTGTGAAGGGGGGGGCCGATAATGAGCAGTTCTTC.

In this sample, this clone turned up many times. The chain couples TRBV7-9 to TRBJ1-5; 8 bases line up with TRBD1. The CDR3 runs to 14 residues. From germline, CDR1 is SEHNR and CDR2 FQNEAQ (reference sequence). V trimming: 6 bases; J trimming: 6 bases; junction bases outside the gene matches: 7. CDR3 bases: TGTGCCAGCAGTACAGGGGGAGGGCCTCAGCCCCAGCATTTT. Translating gives CASSTGGGPQPQHF.

The chain links TRBV3-1 (or the pseudogene TRBV3-2) to TRBJ2-5; no clear D gene. Germline CDR1 reads LGHDT; CDR2 reads YNNKEL (reference sequence). The CDR3 runs to 13 residues. The V and J ends lost 3 bases and 3 bases respectively, with 8 bases between them. The CDR3, as DNA: TGTGCCAGCAGCCAGTTTGCTAAAGAGACCCAGTACTTC. This translates into CASSQFAKETQYF.

This clone occurred once. The chain has TRBV16 and TRBJ2-1; 11 nucleotides agree with TRBD2. CDR1 KGHSY and CDR2 FQNENV come from the germline V gene. The CDR3 spans 16 residues. Trimming cost V 4 bases and J 5 bases; bases outside gene matches: 7. CDR3 sequence: CASSPPLAGGHNEQFF. The CDR3 nucleotides read TGTGCCAGCAGCCCGCCCCTAGCGGGGGGCCACAATGAGCAGTTCTTC. The full variable domain, with the rest looked up from reference TRBV16 and TRBJ2-1, is GEEVAQTPKHLVRGEGQKAKLYCAPIKGHSYVFWYQQVLKNEFKFLISFQNENVFDETGMPKERFSAKCLPNSPCSLEIQATKLEDSAVYFCASSPPLAGGHNEQFFGPGTRLTVL.

The V gene is TRBV28, the J gene TRBJ1-5; TRBD1 matches at 8 bases. The CDR3 consists of 16 residues. Per the germline V gene, CDR1 is MDHEN and CDR2 is SYDVKM. The J segment lost 5 bases and the V segment lost 4 bases, leaving 10 bases of the junction unmatched. CDR3 in amino acids: CASSSSRGRVDQPQHF. CDR3 in DNA: TGTGCCAGCAGTTCTTCCAGGGGGCGAGTAGATCAGCCCCAGCATTTT.

This clone has more than one count but fewer than ten. V usage is TRBV30 and J usage is TRBJ2-4; the match to TRBD2 covers 11 bases. In germline, CDR1 is GTSNPN, CDR2 SVGIG (reference sequence). CDR3 size: 17 residues. V was clipped by 3 bases and J by 9 bases; unmatched bases: 16. Here the CDR3 reads CAWRVPKLAGDRSIQYF. Written as DNA, the CDR3 is TGTGCCTGGAGAGTCCCTAAACTAGCGGGAGATCGGAGCATTCAGTACTTC.

This chain connects TRBV5-1 to TRBJ1-1; 9 positions agree with TRBD1. The junction had 4 bases not matched to a gene; V was cut back by 4 bases and J by 3 bases. Germline CDR1 SGHRS, CDR2 YFSETQ. This CDR3 has 14 residues. CDR3 sequence (DNA): TGCGCCAGCAGCCTCCGGGACAGGGACACTGAAGCTTTCTTT. This encodes CASSLRDRDTEAFF.

The V call is TRBV5-1, the J call TRBJ2-3; TRBD2 matches at 7 bases. CDR3 length: 16 amino acids. Germline CDR1 SGHRS, CDR2 YFSETQ. V trimming: 0 bases; J trimming: 4 bases; junction bases outside the gene matches: 8. CDR3 sequence (DNA): TGCGCCAGCAGCTTGGAGGCAGCGGGAAGGTCAGATACGCAGTATTTT. This translates into CASSLEAAGRSDTQYF.

The rearrangement links TRBV5-4 to TRBJ2-1; 16 bases map to TRBD2. The CDR3 contains 17 residues. V shed 3 bases, J shed 1 base, and the junction held 1 base outside the gene matches. Germline V gene sequence: CDR1 SGHNT, CDR2 YYREEE (reference sequence). DNA of the CDR3: TGTGCCAGCAGCTCGGGACTAGCGGGAGGGTCCTACAATGAGCAGTTCTTC. Residues: CASSSGLAGGSYNEQFF.

This sequence joins TRBV5-1 and TRBJ1-1; no firm D call. The V and J ends lost 3 bases and 3 bases respectively, with 12 bases between them. Germline assignment: CDR1 SGHRS and CDR2 YFSETQ. This CDR3 is 14 amino acids long. This CDR3 is CASSSYRADTEAFF. CDR3 nucleotides: TGCGCCAGCAGCTCTTACAGAGCGGACACTGAAGCTTTCTTT.

The chain employs TRBV28 and TRBJ2-7, with 9 bases lining up with TRBD1. The CDR3 covers 14 residues. V was clipped by 2 bases and J by 6 bases; unmatched bases: 5. Per the germline V gene, CDR1 is MDHEN and CDR2 is SYDVKM. The CDR3, as DNA: TGTGCCAGCAGTTTAGGGGGACAGGGTTCCGAGCAGTACTTC. The encoded protein is CASSLGGQGSEQYF.

V gene TRBV6-5 combines with J gene TRBJ1-3, with a possible D match to TRBD1 (6 bases). The germline gives CDR1 MNHEY, CDR2 SVGAGI. This CDR3 is 14 amino acids long. Trimming took 9 bases from V and 0 from J, leaving 12 bases between them. In nucleotides, the CDR3 is TGTGCCAGTTCCCGGACAGCCTCTGGAAACACCATATATTTT. This translates into CASSRTASGNTIYF.

This clone was recorded only once. V usage is TRBV11-1 and J usage is TRBJ2-7; tentative D call: TRBD1 (6 bases). The V and J ends lost 3 bases and 4 bases respectively, with 10 bases between them. The CDR3 loop spans 13 amino acids. Germline V gives CDR1 SGHAT, CDR2 FQDESV (reference sequence). CDR3 DNA: TGTGCCAGCAGCTTCGGGACACATTACGAGCAGTACTTC. It encodes CASSFGTHYEQYF. Full variable domain (rest looked up from reference TRBV11-1 and TRBJ2-7): EAEVAQSPRYKITEKSQAVAFWCDPISGHATLYWYRQILGQGPELLVQFQDESVVDDSQLPKDRFSAERLKGVDSTLKIQPAELGDSAMYLCASSFGTHYEQYFGPGTRLTVT.

The chain links TRBV19 to TRBJ1-1, with TRBD1 matching over 8 bases. The CDR3 totals 16 residues. V dropped 2 bases and J dropped 3; count of bases not matched to a gene: 8. The V gene's germline CDR1 is LNHDA and CDR2 SQIVND (reference sequence). The CDR3 spells CASSIQGARVDTEAFF. CDR3 coding DNA: TGTGCCAGTAGTATACAGGGGGCCAGGGTGGACACTGAAGCTTTCTTT.

The rearrangement joins TRBV11-2 to TRBJ2-7; the D gene is possibly TRBD2 (6 bases). V was cut by 3 bases and J by 2 bases, with 11 bases left in between. The CDR3 consists of 14 residues. CDR1 and CDR2 (germline): SGHAT, FQNNGV. The CDR3 DNA sequence: TGTGCCAGCAGCTTCGGGAGCCCCCCCTACGAGCAGTACTTC. Translated: CASSFGSPPYEQYF. The variable domain in full, with the rest retrieved from reference TRBV11-2 and TRBJ2-7, is EAGVAQSPRYKIIEKRQSVAFWCNPISGHATLYWYQQILGQGPKLLIQFQNNGVVDDSQLPKDRFSAERLKGVDSTLKIQPAKLEDSAVYLCASSFGSPPYEQYFGPGTRLTVT.